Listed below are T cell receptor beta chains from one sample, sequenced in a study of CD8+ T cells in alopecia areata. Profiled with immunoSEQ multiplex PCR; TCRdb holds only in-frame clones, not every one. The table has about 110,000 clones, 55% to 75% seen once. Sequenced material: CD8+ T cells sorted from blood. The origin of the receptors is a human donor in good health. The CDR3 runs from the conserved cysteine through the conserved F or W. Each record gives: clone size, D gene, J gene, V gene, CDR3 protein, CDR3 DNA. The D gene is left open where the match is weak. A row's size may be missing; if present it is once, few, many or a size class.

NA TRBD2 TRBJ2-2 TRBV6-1 CASSAAGGDNTGELFF TGTGCCAGCAGTGCCGCGGGGGGGGATAACACCGGGGAGCTGTTTTTT
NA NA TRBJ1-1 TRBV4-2 CASSQVLGTEAFF TGTGCCAGCAGCCAAGTCCTGGGAACTGAAGCTTTCTTT
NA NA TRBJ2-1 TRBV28 CASSPAGGVVQFF TGTGCCAGCAGCCCCGCAGGGGGGGTGGTGCAGTTCTTC
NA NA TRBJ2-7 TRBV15 CATSRDLPGSRDEQYF TGTGCCACCAGCAGAGATCTCCCGGGGAGCAGGGATGAGCAGTACTTC
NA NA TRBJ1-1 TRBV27 CASSPTGLNTEAFF TGTGCCAGCAGTCCGACAGGTCTGAACACTGAAGCTTTCTTT
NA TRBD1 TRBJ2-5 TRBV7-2 CASSPPRQGVQETQYF TGTGCCAGCAGCCCTCCTCGACAGGGGGTACAAGAGACCCAGTACTTC
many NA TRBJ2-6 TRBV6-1 CASSGTASVSGANVLTF TGTGCCAGCAGTGGGACTGCTTCCGTCTCTGGGGCCAACGTCCTGACTTTC
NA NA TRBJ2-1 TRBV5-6 CASSLGHLKQFF TGTGCCAGCAGCTTGGGACACCTCAAGCAGTTCTTC
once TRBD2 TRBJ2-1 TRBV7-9 CASSPTGGARYNEQFF TGTGCCAGCAGCCCCACGGGGGGGGCCCGGTACAATGAGCAGTTCTTC
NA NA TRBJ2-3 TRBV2 CASNAGPYTDTQYF TGTGCCAGCAACGCGGGGCCTTACACAGATACGCAGTATTTT
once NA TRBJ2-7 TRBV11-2 CASSLVEGQSGQYF TGTGCCAGCAGCTTAGTGGAGGGGCAGTCCGGGCAGTACTTC
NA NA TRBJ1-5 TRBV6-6 CASRRDSSSNQPQHF TGTGCCAGCAGGAGAGATTCTTCTAGCAATCAGCCCCAGCATTTT
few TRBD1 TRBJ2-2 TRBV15 CATSRDISPGQTHTGELFF TGTGCCACCAGCAGAGATATTAGCCCGGGACAGACCCACACCGGGGAGCTGTTTTTT
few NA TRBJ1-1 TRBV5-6 CASSLGLRGGTEAFF TGTGCCAGCAGCTTGGGATTGCGGGGTGGGACTGAAGCTTTCTTT
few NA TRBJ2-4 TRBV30 CAWSLGYTKNIQYF TGTGCCTGGAGTCTCGGGTATACCAAAAACATTCAGTACTTC
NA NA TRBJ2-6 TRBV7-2 CASSLQALGWAGANVLTF TGTGCCAGCAGCTTACAGGCTTTGGGTTGGGCTGGGGCCAACGTCCTGACTTTC
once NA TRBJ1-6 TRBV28 CASSLNTMGVNSPLHF TGTGCCAGCAGTTTAAATACAATGGGAGTTAATTCACCCCTCCACTTT
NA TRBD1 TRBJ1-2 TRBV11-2 CASSSTGGAPYGYTF TGTGCCAGCAGCTCCACAGGGGGCGCCCCCTATGGCTACACCTTC
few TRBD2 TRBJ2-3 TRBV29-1 CSVGGAGDHPGTDTQYF TGCAGCGTTGGAGGAGCGGGGGACCATCCGGGGACAGATACGCAGTATTTT
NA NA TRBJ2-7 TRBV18 CASSPLPSSYEQYF TGTGCCAGCTCACCACTTCCTAGCTCCTACGAGCAGTACTTC
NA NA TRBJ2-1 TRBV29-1 CSVEVGLSGVNEQFF TGCAGCGTTGAAGTTGGGCTGTCGGGGGTAAATGAGCAGTTCTTC
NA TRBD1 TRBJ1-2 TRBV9 CASSGQGPGYGYTF TGTGCCAGCAGCGGACAGGGACCGGGCTATGGCTACACCTTC
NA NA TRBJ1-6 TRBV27 CASSSYPRDTYNSPLHF TGTGCCAGCAGTTCATACCCTCGGGACACCTATAATTCACCCCTCCACTTT
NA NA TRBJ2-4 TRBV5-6 CASSLSRRIAKNIQYF TGTGCCAGCAGCTTGTCCAGGCGGATAGCCAAAAACATTCAGTACTTC
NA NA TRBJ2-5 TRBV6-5 CASSYAGAPEETQYF TGTGCCAGCAGTTACGCGGGGGCGCCGGAAGAGACCCAGTACTTC
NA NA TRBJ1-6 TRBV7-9 CASSLQGAGSPLHF TGTGCCAGCAGCCTCCAAGGGGCGGGCTCACCCCTCCACTTT
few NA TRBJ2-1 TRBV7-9 CASTKDLGHWDNEQFF TGTGCCAGCACCAAAGATCTAGGGCATTGGGACAATGAGCAGTTCTTC
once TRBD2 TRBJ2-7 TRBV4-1 CASSQDRLAGAIPYEQYF TGCGCCAGCAGCCAAGATCGGCTAGCGGGGGCCATCCCCTACGAGCAGTACTTC
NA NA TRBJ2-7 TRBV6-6 CASSYLGPFYEQYF TGTGCCAGCAGTTATCTAGGGCCGTTCTACGAGCAGTACTTC
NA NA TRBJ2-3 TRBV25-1 CASSELGGEGTDTQYF TGTGCCAGCAGTGAGCTAGGGGGAGAAGGCACAGATACGCAGTATTTT
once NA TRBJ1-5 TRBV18 CASSPVRGNSNQPQHF TGTGCCAGCTCACCAGTAAGGGGGAATAGCAATCAGCCCCAGCATTTT
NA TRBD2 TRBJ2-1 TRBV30 CAWRLTGLPFF TGTGCCTGGAGGCTAACGGGACTACCCTTCTTC
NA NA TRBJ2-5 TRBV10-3 CAISEYLETQYF TGTGCCATCAGTGAATACTTGGAGACCCAGTACTTC
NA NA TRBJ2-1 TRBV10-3 CAISESTYEQFF TGTGCCATCAGTGAGTCAACCTATGAGCAGTTCTTC
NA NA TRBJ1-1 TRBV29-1 CSVEGGGTAEAFF TGCAGCGTTGAAGGCGGGGGCACGGCTGAAGCTTTCTTT
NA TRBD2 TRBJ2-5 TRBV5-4 CASSWEGLLQETQYF TGTGCCAGCAGCTGGGAGGGGCTCCTCCAAGAGACCCAGTACTTC
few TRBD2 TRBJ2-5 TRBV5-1 CASSLGTGGIRETQYF TGCGCCAGCAGCCTGGGAACGGGGGGGATCCGAGAGACCCAGTACTTC
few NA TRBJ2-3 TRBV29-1 CSTWGAGADTQYF TGCAGCACCTGGGGGGCCGGGGCAGATACGCAGTATTTT
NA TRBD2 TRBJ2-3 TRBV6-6 CASSGAGASTDTQYF TGTGCCAGCAGTGGAGCGGGGGCTAGCACAGATACGCAGTATTTT
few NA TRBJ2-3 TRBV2 CASGRAGANTDTQYF TGTGCCAGCGGCCGGGCGGGGGCCAACACAGATACGCAGTATTTT
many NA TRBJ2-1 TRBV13 CASSFGNEQFF TGTGCCAGCAGCTTCGGTAATGAGCAGTTCTTC
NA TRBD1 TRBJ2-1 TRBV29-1 CSVVTGGYEQFF TGCAGCGTTGTGACAGGGGGGTATGAGCAGTTCTTC
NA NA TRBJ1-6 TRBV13 CASSLTSGRINSPLHF TGTGCCAGCAGCTTAACCTCCGGACGGATAAATTCACCTCTCCACTTT
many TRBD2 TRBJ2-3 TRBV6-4 CASSEATSGSTDTQYF TGTGCCAGCAGTGAAGCGACTAGCGGGAGCACAGATACGCAGTATTTT
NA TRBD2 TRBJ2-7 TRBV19 CASSILAGRGEQYF TGTGCCAGTAGTATTCTAGCGGGCCGCGGTGAGCAGTACTTC
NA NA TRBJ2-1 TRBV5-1 CASSLVSPYNEQFF TGCGCCAGCAGCTTGGTCAGCCCCTACAATGAGCAGTTCTTC
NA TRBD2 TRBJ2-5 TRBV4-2 CASSRGLVQETQYF TGTGCCAGCAGCCGTGGACTAGTGCAAGAGACCCAGTACTTC